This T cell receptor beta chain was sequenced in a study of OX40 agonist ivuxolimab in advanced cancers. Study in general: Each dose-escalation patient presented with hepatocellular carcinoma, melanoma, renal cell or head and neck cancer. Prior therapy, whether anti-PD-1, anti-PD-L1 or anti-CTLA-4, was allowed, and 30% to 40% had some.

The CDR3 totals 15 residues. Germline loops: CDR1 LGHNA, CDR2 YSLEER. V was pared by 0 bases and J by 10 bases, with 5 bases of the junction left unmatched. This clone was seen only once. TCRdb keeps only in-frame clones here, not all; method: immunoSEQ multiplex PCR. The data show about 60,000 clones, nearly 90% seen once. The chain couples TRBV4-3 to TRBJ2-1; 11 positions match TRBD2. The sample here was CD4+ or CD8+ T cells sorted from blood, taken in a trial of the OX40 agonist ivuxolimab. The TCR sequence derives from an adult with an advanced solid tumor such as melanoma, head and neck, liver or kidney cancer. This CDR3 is CASSQELAGAREQFF. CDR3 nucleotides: TGCGCCAGCAGCCAAGAACTAGCGGGAGCCCGAGAGCAGTTCTTC.